This TCR beta chain originates from a study of T-cell reconstitution after alpha-beta-depleted transplantation in children. This clonotype was picked up many times. Its antigen is undetermined. Findings and caveats of the study: The study reportedly traced alpha-beta T cells about two months after transplant to several hundred expanded graft clones.

CDR3 size: 14 residues. The germline CDR1 and CDR2 sequences are DFQATT and SNEGSKA (reference sequence). Trimming removed 7 bases from V and 3 bases from J, with 16 bases in between. Unique molecular identifiers were built into the TCRbeta library. TCRdb recomputed calls from the PCR reads with MiXCR, one row per CDR3 protein. Of about 590,000 distinct CDR3 sequences in the sample, under 15% were seen once. The sample was PBMCs, mostly from graft donor cells, taken 360 days after TCRalphabeta/CD19-depleted stem cell transplant. The sequence derives from a male patient aged 10-17 years who had a stem cell transplant for acute myeloid leukemia, so the T cells may come from the graft donor. The V gene is TRBV20-1, the J gene TRBJ2-1, with D possibly being TRBD2 (6 bases). CDR3 residues: CSVRRLAHYNEQFF. The CDR3 DNA is TGCAGTGTCCGGCGTCTAGCGCACTACAATGAGCAGTTCTTC.